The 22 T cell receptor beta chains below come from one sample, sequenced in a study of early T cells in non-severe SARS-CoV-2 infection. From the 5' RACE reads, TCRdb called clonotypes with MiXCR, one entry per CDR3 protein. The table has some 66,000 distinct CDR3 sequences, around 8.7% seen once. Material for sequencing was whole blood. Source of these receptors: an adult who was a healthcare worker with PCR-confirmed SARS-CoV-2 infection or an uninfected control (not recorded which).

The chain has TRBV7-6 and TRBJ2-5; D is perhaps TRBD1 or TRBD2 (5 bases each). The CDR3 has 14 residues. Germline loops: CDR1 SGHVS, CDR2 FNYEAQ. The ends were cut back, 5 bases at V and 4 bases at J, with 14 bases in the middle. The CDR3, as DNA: TGTGCCAGCAGCCCGATTGAGGGGCGAGAGACCCAGTACTTC. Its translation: CASSPIEGRETQYF.

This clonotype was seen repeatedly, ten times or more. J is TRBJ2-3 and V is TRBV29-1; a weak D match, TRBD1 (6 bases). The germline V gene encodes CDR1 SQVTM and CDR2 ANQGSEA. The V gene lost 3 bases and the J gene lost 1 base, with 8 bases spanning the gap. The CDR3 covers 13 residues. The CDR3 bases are TGCAGCGTTGATGAGGGGGGCACAGATACGCAGTATTTT. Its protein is CSVDEGGTDTQYF.

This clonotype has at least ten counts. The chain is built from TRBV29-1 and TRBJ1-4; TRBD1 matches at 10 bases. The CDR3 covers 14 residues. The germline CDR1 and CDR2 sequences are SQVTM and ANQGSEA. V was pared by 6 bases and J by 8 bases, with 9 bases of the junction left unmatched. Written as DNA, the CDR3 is TGCAGCGTAAAGACAGGGGGCGGGAAGGAAAAACTGTTTTTT. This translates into CSVKTGGGKEKLFF.

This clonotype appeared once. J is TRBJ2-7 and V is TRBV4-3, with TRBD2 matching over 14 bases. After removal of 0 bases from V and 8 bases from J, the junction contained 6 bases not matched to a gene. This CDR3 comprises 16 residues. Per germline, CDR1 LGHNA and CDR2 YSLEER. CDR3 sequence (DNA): TGCGCCAGCAGCCAAGAGACCGGGACTAGCGGGAGCAAGCAGTACTTC. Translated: CASSQETGTSGSKQYF.

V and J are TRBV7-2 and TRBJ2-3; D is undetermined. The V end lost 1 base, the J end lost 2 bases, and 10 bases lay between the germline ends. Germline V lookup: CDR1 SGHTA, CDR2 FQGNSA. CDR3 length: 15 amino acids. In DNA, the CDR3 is TGTGCCAGCAGCTTAGGAGTTCCAGTCACAGATACGCAGTATTTT. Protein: CASSLGVPVTDTQYF. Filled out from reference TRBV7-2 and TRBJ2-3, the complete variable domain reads GAGVSQSPSNKVTEKGKDVELRCDPISGHTALYWYRQSLGQGLEFLIYFQGNSAPDKSGLPSDRFSAERTGGSVSTLTIQRTQQEDSAVYLCASSLGVPVTDTQYFGPGTRLTVL.

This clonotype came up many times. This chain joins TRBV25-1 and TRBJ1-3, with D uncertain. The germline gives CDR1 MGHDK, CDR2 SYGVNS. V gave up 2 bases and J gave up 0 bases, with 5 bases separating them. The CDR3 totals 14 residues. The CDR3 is CASSEQNSGNTIYF. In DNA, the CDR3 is TGTGCCAGCAGTGAACAGAACTCTGGAAACACCATATATTTT.

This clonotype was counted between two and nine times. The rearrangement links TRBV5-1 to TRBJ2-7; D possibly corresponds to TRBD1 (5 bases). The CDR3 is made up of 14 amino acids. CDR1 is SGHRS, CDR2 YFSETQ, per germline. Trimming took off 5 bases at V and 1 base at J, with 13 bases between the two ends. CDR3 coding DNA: TGCGCCAGCAGTAAGCTAGGGGTATCCTACGAGCAGTACTTC. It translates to CASSKLGVSYEQYF.

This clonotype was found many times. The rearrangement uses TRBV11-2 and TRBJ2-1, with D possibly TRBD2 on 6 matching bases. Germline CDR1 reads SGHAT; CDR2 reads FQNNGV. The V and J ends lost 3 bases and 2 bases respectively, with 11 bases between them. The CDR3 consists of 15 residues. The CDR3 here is CASSLSGLPYNEQFF. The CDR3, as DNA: TGTGCCAGCAGCTTGTCGGGACTTCCCTACAATGAGCAGTTCTTC.

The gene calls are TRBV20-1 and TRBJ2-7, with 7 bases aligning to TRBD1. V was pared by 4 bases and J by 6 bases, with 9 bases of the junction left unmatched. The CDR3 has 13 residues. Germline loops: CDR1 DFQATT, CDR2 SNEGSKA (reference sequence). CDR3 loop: CSAKKGATGEQYF. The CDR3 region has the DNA TGCAGTGCTAAGAAGGGGGCCACCGGCGAGCAGTACTTC.

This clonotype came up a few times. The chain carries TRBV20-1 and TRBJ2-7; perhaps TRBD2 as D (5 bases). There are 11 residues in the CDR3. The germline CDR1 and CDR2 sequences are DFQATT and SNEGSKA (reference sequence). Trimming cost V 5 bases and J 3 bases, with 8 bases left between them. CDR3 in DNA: TGCAGTGCTGCCCGGGACTACGAGCAGTACTTC. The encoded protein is CSAARDYEQYF.

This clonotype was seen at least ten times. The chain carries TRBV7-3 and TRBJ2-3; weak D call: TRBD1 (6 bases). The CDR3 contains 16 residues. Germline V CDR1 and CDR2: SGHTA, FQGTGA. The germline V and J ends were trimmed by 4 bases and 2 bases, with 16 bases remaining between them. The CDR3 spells CASSWGHTDTTDTQYF. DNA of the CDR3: TGTGCCAGCAGCTGGGGACACACGGACACCACAGATACGCAGTATTTT.

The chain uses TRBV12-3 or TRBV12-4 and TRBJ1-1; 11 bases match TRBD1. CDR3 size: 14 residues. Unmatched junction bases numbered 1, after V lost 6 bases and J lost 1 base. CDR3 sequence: CASRGTGGNTEAFF. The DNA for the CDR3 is TGTGCCAGCAGGGGGACAGGGGGGAACACTGAAGCTTTCTTT.

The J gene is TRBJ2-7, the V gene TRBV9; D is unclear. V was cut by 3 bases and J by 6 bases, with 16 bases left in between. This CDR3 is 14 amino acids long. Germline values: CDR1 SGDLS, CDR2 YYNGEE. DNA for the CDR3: TGTGCCAGCAGCGGAGATTTGGGAATTCGCGAGCAGTACTTC. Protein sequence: CASSGDLGIREQYF.

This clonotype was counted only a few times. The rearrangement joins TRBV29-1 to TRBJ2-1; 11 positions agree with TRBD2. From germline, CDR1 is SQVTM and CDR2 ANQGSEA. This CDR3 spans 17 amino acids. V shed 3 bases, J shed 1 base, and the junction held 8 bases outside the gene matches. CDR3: CSVDGIAGGSSYNEQFF. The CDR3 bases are TGCAGCGTTGATGGAATAGCGGGAGGGTCTTCCTACAATGAGCAGTTCTTC.

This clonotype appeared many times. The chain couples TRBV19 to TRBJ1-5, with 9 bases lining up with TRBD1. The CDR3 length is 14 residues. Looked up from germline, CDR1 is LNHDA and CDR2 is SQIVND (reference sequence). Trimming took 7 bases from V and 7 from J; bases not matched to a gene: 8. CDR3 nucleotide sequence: TGTGCCAGTACCCCCGGACAGGGGCCACAGCCCCAGCATTTT. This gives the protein CASTPGQGPQPQHF.

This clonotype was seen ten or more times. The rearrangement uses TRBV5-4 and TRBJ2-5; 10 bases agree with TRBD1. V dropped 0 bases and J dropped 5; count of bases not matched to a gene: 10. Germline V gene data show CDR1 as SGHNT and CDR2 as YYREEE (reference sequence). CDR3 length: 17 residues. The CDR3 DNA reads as TGTGCCAGCAGCTTGGATCCGCCGGGACAGGGGAGGGAGACCCAGTACTTC. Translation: CASSLDPPGQGRETQYF. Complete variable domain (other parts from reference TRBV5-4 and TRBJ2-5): ETGVTQSPTHLIKTRGQQVTLRCSSQSGHNTVSWYQQALGQGPQFIFQYYREEENGRGNFPPRFSGLQFPNYSSELNVNALELDDSALYLCASSLDPPGQGRETQYFGPGTRLLVL.

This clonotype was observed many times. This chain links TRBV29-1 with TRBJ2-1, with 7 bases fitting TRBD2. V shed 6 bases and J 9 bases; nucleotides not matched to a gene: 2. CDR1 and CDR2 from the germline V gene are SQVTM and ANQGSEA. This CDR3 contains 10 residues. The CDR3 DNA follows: TGCAGCGTCGGGACTATTGAGCAGTTCTTC. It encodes CSVGTIEQFF.

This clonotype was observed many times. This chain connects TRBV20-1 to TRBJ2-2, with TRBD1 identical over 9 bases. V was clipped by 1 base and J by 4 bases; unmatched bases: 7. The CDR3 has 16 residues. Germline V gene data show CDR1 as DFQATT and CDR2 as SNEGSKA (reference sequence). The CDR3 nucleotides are TGCAGTGCTAGAGGGCGGGGACAGGGCGCCACCGGGGAGCTGTTTTTT. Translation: CSARGRGQGATGELFF.

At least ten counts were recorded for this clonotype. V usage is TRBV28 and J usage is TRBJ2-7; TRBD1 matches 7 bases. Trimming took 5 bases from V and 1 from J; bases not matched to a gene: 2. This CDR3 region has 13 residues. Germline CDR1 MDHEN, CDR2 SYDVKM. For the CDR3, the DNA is TGTGCCAGCAGTGGACAGGTTTCCTACGAGCAGTACTTC. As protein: CASSGQVSYEQYF.

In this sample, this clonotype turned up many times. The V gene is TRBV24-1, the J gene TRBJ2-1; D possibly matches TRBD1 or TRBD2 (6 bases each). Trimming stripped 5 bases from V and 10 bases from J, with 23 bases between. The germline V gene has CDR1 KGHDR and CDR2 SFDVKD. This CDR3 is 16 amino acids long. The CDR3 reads CATSVNGLATTGEQFF. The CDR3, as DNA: TGTGCCACCAGTGTAAATGGCCTAGCGACCACAGGGGAGCAGTTCTTC.

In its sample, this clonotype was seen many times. In DNA, the CDR3 is TGTGCCAGTAGTTCCCGCTTCCGGGACAGGGACTACGAGCAGTACTTC. Translating gives CASSSRFRDRDYEQYF. V is TRBV19 and J is TRBJ2-7; 9 bases line up with TRBD1. CDR1 and CDR2 (germline): LNHDA, SQIVND (reference sequence). The CDR3 runs 16 residues. V lost 5 bases, J lost 3 bases, and 11 bases stayed unmatched.

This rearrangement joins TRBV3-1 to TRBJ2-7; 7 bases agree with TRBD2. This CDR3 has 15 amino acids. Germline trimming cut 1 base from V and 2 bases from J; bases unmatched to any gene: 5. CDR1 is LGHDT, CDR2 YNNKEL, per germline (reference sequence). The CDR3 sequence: CASSQAAGAPYEQYF. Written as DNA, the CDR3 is TGTGCCAGCAGCCAAGCGGCGGGAGCGCCCTACGAGCAGTACTTC.